This is a list of T cell receptor beta chains from one sample in a study of cytomegalovirus exposure and HLA in healthy donors. The assay was immunoSEQ multiplex PCR, and TCRdb's table has in-frame clones only and misses some. The table includes about 160,000 clones, about nine tenths detected once. Sequencing was carried out using PBMCs. These receptor sequences come from a woman between 18 and 29 years old in good health and CMV-seropositive. Each CDR3 is given with its conserved first and last residue. D genes are given only for firm matches. Some rows have no size entry. The others give once, few or many, or a class for an expanded clone.

TRBV6-5,-,-,TRBJ2-5,CASSRLPGGETQYF,TGTGCCAGCAGTCGACTGCCCGGGGGAGAGACCCAGTACTTC
TRBV25-1,-,TRBD1,TRBJ2-2,CASSPRDRTNTGELFF,TGTGCCAGCAGTCCCCGGGACAGGACGAACACCGGGGAGCTGTTTTTT
TRBV5-6,-,-,TRBJ1-1,CASRLLRGTEAFF,TGTGCCAGTAGACTTCTACGGGGTACTGAAGCTTTCTTT
TRBV28,-,TRBD1,TRBJ1-2,CASSARTGGYTF,TGTGCCAGCAGTGCTCGGACAGGAGGCTACACCTTC
TRBV5-1,once,TRBD2,TRBJ2-7,CASSLASGTDEQYF,TGCGCCAGCAGCTTGGCCAGCGGGACCGACGAGCAGTACTTC
TRBV19,-,-,TRBJ1-2,CASFDGGVSNYGYTF,TGTGCCAGTTTTGACGGGGGGGTATCGAACTATGGCTACACCTTC
TRBV11-2,-,-,TRBJ2-7,CASNLLWRDNGEQYF,TGTGCCAGCAACCTTCTGTGGCGGGATAATGGCGAGCAGTACTTC
TRBV28,-,-,TRBJ1-3,CASSSRVSGNTIYF,TGTGCCAGCAGTTCCAGGGTCTCTGGAAACACCATATATTTT
TRBV28,once,-,TRBJ2-3,CASVPVRRGHTQYF,TGTGCCAGCGTTCCGGTCAGGAGGGGGCATACGCAGTATTTT
TRBV5-1,-,TRBD1,TRBJ2-5,CASSRTGGGETQYF,TGCGCCAGCAGCCGGACAGGGGGCGGTGAGACCCAGTACTTC
TRBV5-6,-,TRBD2,TRBJ2-7,CASSYYTSGGLYEQYF,TGTGCCAGCAGCTATTATACTAGCGGAGGGCTCTACGAGCAGTACTTC
TRBV11-3,-,-,TRBJ2-1,CASSLGGLDYNEQFF,TGTGCCAGCAGCTTAGGCGGACTGGACTACAATGAGCAGTTCTTC
TRBV21-1,-,-,TRBJ2-1,CASSNRSASVYNEQFF,TGTGCCAGCAGCAATCGGAGCGCTAGCGTTTACAATGAGCAGTTCTTC
TRBV7-8,-,-,TRBJ1-3,CASSLATGPISGNTIYF,TGTGCCAGCAGCTTAGCTACAGGGCCCATCTCTGGAAACACCATATATTTT
TRBV6-1,-,-,TRBJ1-5,CASSPSYSNQPQHF,TGTGCCAGCAGTCCCAGTTATAGCAATCAGCCCCAGCATTTT
TRBV7-2,-,-,TRBJ2-7,CASSPHDEQYF,TGTGCCAGCAGCCCACACGACGAGCAGTACTTC
TRBV18,-,-,TRBJ1-1,CASSEHKMLTEAFF,TGTGCCAGCTCAGAACACAAGATGCTCACTGAAGCTTTCTTT
TRBV6-4,many,TRBD2,TRBJ2-1,CASSDSTSGPNEQFF,TGTGCCAGCAGTGACTCGACTAGCGGACCCAATGAGCAGTTCTTC
TRBV6-4,once,-,TRBJ2-7,CASSTGQPSSYEQYF,TGTGCCAGCAGTACCGGACAACCCTCCTCCTACGAGCAGTACTTC
TRBV2,-,TRBD2,TRBJ2-7,CASGEGGTPSAEQYF,TGTGCCAGCGGGGAGGGCGGGACTCCTTCGGCCGAGCAGTACTTC
TRBV5-1,-,-,TRBJ1-2,CASSIRTARVDYGYTF,TGCGCCAGCAGCATAAGGACAGCCCGTGTGGACTATGGCTACACCTTC
TRBV5-1,-,TRBD1,TRBJ2-2,CASIETGGNTGELFF,TGCGCCAGCATAGAAACAGGGGGCAACACCGGGGAGCTGTTTTTT
TRBV27,-,TRBD2,TRBJ2-1,CASSSLAGSGNEQFF,TGTGCCAGCAGTTCCCTAGCGGGATCTGGCAATGAGCAGTTCTTC
TRBV2,-,-,TRBJ2-3,CASSEMYSSTDTQYF,TGTGCCAGCAGTGAAATGTACTCTAGCACAGATACGCAGTATTTT
TRBV7-2,once,-,TRBJ2-2,CASSSKNTGELFF,TGTGCCAGCAGCTCCAAGAACACCGGGGAGCTGTTTTTT
TRBV11-2,once,TRBD2,TRBJ2-7,CASSYFSGRGYEQYF,TGTGCCAGCAGCTATTTCAGCGGGAGGGGATACGAGCAGTACTTC
TRBV7-3,-,TRBD2,TRBJ2-7,CASSLYGGSGTYEQYF,TGTGCCAGCAGCTTATATGGCGGGAGCGGAACCTACGAGCAGTACTTC
TRBV9,-,TRBD1,TRBJ1-3,CASSVGPGGRSGNTIYF,TGTGCCAGCAGCGTAGGACCAGGGGGCCGCTCTGGAAACACCATATATTTT
TRBV5-1,-,TRBD2,TRBJ2-3,CASSLTGLAGTDTQYF,TGCGCCAGCAGCTTAACGGGACTAGCGGGCACAGATACGCAGTATTTT
TRBV2,-,-,TRBJ2-7,CASSRSTDYSYEQYF,TGTGCCAGCAGTAGAAGCACAGATTACTCCTACGAGCAGTACTTC
TRBV11-2,-,TRBD1,TRBJ1-1,CASSSAPQGTGRAFF,TGTGCCAGCAGCTCCGCTCCCCAGGGGACAGGGAGAGCTTTCTTT
TRBV7-9,few,-,TRBJ1-2,CASTLRGASYGYTF,TGTGCCAGCACCCTCCGGGGAGCCTCCTATGGCTACACCTTC
TRBV7-2,once,TRBD2,TRBJ2-1,CASSSLGLANEQFF,TGTGCCAGCAGCTCCCTTGGACTAGCTAATGAGCAGTTCTTC
TRBV27,-,-,TRBJ1-1,CASSLIPAGEVTEAFF,TGTGCCAGCAGTTTAATCCCGGCGGGGGAGGTCACTGAAGCTTTCTTT
TRBV9,-,-,TRBJ1-4,CASSVAGGVDEKLFF,TGTGCCAGCAGCGTAGCTGGAGGGGTAGATGAAAAACTGTTTTTT
TRBV28,once,TRBD1,TRBJ2-3,CASSRRTGGLDTQYF,TGTGCCAGCAGCCGCCGGACAGGGGGCTTGGATACGCAGTATTTT
TRBV2,-,TRBD1,TRBJ1-4,CASSEWAGGREKLFF,TGTGCCAGCAGTGAATGGGCAGGGGGAAGGGAAAAACTGTTTTTT
TRBV6-1,-,TRBD1,TRBJ2-7,CASSERQGVYEQYF,TGTGCCAGCAGTGAGCGTCAGGGGGTCTACGAGCAGTACTTC
TRBV29-1,-,-,TRBJ1-2,CSVDLSTGGYGYTF,TGCAGCGTTGATTTGTCGACAGGCGGCTATGGCTACACCTTC
TRBV6-5,-,-,TRBJ2-2,CASSYFANTGELFF,TGTGCCAGCAGTTACTTCGCGAACACCGGGGAGCTGTTTTTT
TRBV6-5,few,-,TRBJ1-5,CASRRSGQINQPQHF,TGTGCCAGCAGAAGGTCCGGACAGATCAATCAGCCCCAGCATTTT
TRBV19,-,TRBD1,TRBJ2-3,CATTPWDSTDTQYF,TGTGCCACAACGCCCTGGGACAGTACAGATACGCAGTATTTT
TRBV7-7,-,-,TRBJ1-4,CASSLGEGVNEKLFF,TGTGCTAGCAGCTTAGGAGAGGGAGTCAATGAAAAACTGTTTTTT
TRBV4-1,-,TRBD2,TRBJ2-1,CASSPLLAGGPYNEQFF,TGCGCCAGCAGCCCTCTTCTAGCGGGAGGGCCGTACAATGAGCAGTTCTTC
TRBV15,-,TRBD1,TRBJ2-7,CATSRPGRTGRSPTYEQYF,TGTGCCACCAGCAGACCCGGCCGGACAGGGAGGTCACCTACCTACGAGCAGTACTTC
TRBV29-1,-,TRBD1,TRBJ2-7,CSVTTDRGLLYEQYF,TGCAGCGTAACCACGGACAGGGGGCTTCTGTACGAGCAGTACTTC
TRBV7-9,-,TRBD2,TRBJ2-7,CASSKWRTSGRLRSYEQYF,TGTGCCAGCAGCAAATGGAGGACTAGCGGGAGGCTTCGGTCCTACGAGCAGTACTTC
TRBV7-9,few,TRBD1,TRBJ2-2,CASSLVGQGPPGELFF,TGTGCCAGCAGCTTAGTGGGACAGGGTCCACCCGGGGAGCTGTTTTTT
TRBV29-1,-,-,TRBJ1-2,CSAPTGGAGSGGYTF,TGCAGCGCACCTACGGGCGGGGCGGGTTCGGGCGGCTACACCTTC
TRBV15,-,TRBD1,TRBJ1-2,CVTTPPGQARGYTF,TGTGTCACCACCCCTCCGGGACAGGCGAGAGGCTACACCTTC
TRBV10-2,-,-,TRBJ2-7,CASRGGRYEQYF,TGCGCCAGCAGAGGGGGACGGTACGAGCAGTACTTC
TRBV9,-,-,TRBJ2-1,CASSLTHNEQFF,TGTGCCAGCAGCCTAACCCACAATGAGCAGTTCTTC
TRBV7-6,-,-,TRBJ2-3,CASSLAPERTDTQYF,TGTGCCAGCAGCTTAGCGCCCGAGCGTACAGATACGCAGTATTTT
TRBV28,-,-,TRBJ1-1,CASSFPGTEAFF,TGTGCCAGCAGTTTCCCCGGCACTGAAGCTTTCTTT
TRBV6-5,-,-,TRBJ1-5,CASSYGPAGSNQPQHF,TGTGCCAGCAGTTACGGGCCCGCCGGCAGCAATCAGCCCCAGCATTTT
TRBV28,-,-,TRBJ1-2,CASSRGYYGYTF,TGTGCCAGCAGTCGGGGGTACTATGGCTACACCTTC
TRBV5-1,once,-,TRBJ1-1,CASSLGGAAMNTEAFF,TGCGCCAGCAGCCTCGGGGGGGCCGCGATGAACACTGAAGCTTTCTTT
TRBV28,-,TRBD2,TRBJ2-3,CASSLDSGSLKNTQYF,TGTGCCAGCAGCCTAGATAGCGGGAGTTTAAAAAATACGCAGTATTTT
TRBV29-1,-,TRBD1,TRBJ2-7,CSVTGTGAEQYF,TGCAGCGTTACCGGGACAGGGGCTGAGCAGTACTTC